These 23 T cell receptor beta chains came from one sample sequenced in a study of blood T cell repertoires in COVID-19. TCRdb keeps only in-frame clones here, not all; method: immunoSEQ multiplex PCR. The sample includes under 45,000 clones, just over 85% of them seen just once. Sequencing was carried out using peripheral blood. Receptors were obtained from a man aged 55 to 70 with active COVID-19.

This chain uses TRBV18 with TRBJ1-1; no reliable D call. Trimming left V 2 bases short and J 1 base short, with 5 bases between. Germline V gives CDR1 KGHSH, CDR2 LQKENI. This CDR3 spans 13 amino acids. The CDR3 sequence: CASSPNGNTEAFF. The CDR3 DNA sequence: TGTGCCAGCTCACCAAACGGGAACACTGAAGCTTTCTTT. Together with reference TRBV18 and TRBJ1-1, the CDR3 gives the full variable domain: NAGVMQNPRHLVRRRGQEARLRCSPMKGHSHVYWYRQLPEEGLKFMVYLQKENIIDESGMPKERFSAEFPKEGPSILRIQQVVRGDSAAYFCASSPNGNTEAFFGQGTRLTVV.

V and J are TRBV9 and TRBJ2-5; TRBD2 matches 7 bases. This CDR3 contains 15 residues. From germline, CDR1 is SGDLS and CDR2 YYNGEE. Unmatched junction bases numbered 10, after V lost 3 bases and J lost 5 bases. The CDR3 loop reads CASSAPWGGSETQYF. CDR3 bases: TGTGCCAGCAGCGCCCCCTGGGGAGGGAGTGAGACCCAGTACTTC. The whole variable domain, filled in from reference TRBV9 and TRBJ2-5, reads DSGVTQTPKHLITATGQRVTLRCSPRSGDLSVYWYQQSLDQGLQFLIQYYNGEERAKGNILERFSAQQFPDLHSELNLSSLELGDSALYFCASSAPWGGSETQYFGPGTRLLVL.

The chain joins TRBV27 to TRBJ2-2; 13 positions agree with TRBD2. The CDR3 covers 18 residues. The V gene end was trimmed by 0 bases and the J gene end by 4 bases; junction bases not matched to a gene: 5. Germline-derived CDR1 and CDR2 are MNHEY and SMNVEV (reference sequence). The CDR3 loop is CASSLSLAGGPGTGELFF. CDR3 nucleotide sequence: TGTGCCAGCAGTTTATCACTAGCGGGAGGGCCGGGCACCGGGGAGCTGTTTTTT.

V gene TRBV6-1 combines with J gene TRBJ2-5; 13 bases are shared with TRBD2. Looked up from germline, CDR1 is MNHNS and CDR2 is SASEGT. The junction had 9 bases not matched to a gene; V was cut back by 0 bases and J by 5 bases. This CDR3 region has 18 residues. The CDR3 DNA reads as TGTGCCAGCAGTGAAGCTAAACTAGCGGGAGGGCCGGGGGAGACCCAGTACTTC. Protein: CASSEAKLAGGPGETQYF.

The chain links TRBV7-8 to TRBJ2-7; D is unclear. The V and J ends lost 2 bases and 7 bases respectively, with 12 bases between them. This CDR3 is 13 amino acids long. Germline-derived CDR1 and CDR2 are SGHVS and FQNEAQ. CDR3 coding DNA: TGTGCCAGCAGCTTAATCGGGTCGGGTGAGCAGTACTTC. Translation: CASSLIGSGEQYF.

CDR3 residues: CASRTGVNEKLFF. CDR3 in DNA: TGTGCCAGCAGGACAGGAGTAAATGAAAAACTGTTTTTT. This chain joins TRBV27 and TRBJ1-4, with D perhaps matching TRBD1 (6 bases). The CDR3 runs 13 residues. Germline CDR1 MNHEY, CDR2 SMNVEV (reference sequence). V dropped 6 bases and J dropped 5 bases, with 10 bases sitting between them.

The chain recombines TRBV28 with TRBJ1-1, with D possibly being TRBD1 (5 bases). The CDR3 has 14 amino acids. Trimming removed 8 bases from V and 0 bases from J, with 13 bases in between. CDR1 MDHEN and CDR2 SYDVKM come from the germline V gene. In DNA form, the CDR3 reads TGTGCCAGCGGCGCTAGGGACTTGAACACTGAAGCTTTCTTT. Its translation: CASGARDLNTEAFF.

This sequence joins TRBV6-5 and TRBJ1-1, with D possibly matching TRBD1 (5 bases). Germline V gene lookup returns CDR1 MNHEY and CDR2 SVGAGI. The V end was cut by 5 bases, the J end by 2 bases, with 12 bases between. This CDR3 is 14 amino acids long. The chain's CDR3 is CASSQRQLNTEAFF. The CDR3 DNA reads as TGTGCCAGCAGTCAACGACAGCTAAACACTGAAGCTTTCTTT.

J is TRBJ2-1 and V is TRBV18; 8 positions match TRBD2. CDR3 length: 16 residues. With V trimmed by 3 bases and J by 0 bases, 4 bases remained unmatched. CDR1 is KGHSH, CDR2 LQKENI, per germline. The CDR3 reads CASSPLGTSSYNEQFF. CDR3 bases: TGTGCCAGCTCACCTTTAGGGACTAGCTCCTACAATGAGCAGTTCTTC.

CDR3: CAWSAVRDTQYF. The CDR3 DNA follows: TGTGCCTGGAGTGCGGTACGAGATACGCAGTATTTT. The chain employs TRBV30 and TRBJ2-3; D remains ambiguous. V was trimmed by 1 base and J by 5 bases, leaving 7 bases between them. The CDR3 has 12 residues. The germline CDR1 and CDR2 sequences are GTSNPN and SVGIG (reference sequence). Complete variable domain (other parts from reference TRBV30 and TRBJ2-3): SQTIHQWPATLVQPVGSPLSLECTVEGTSNPNLYWYRQAAGRGLQLLFYSVGIGQISSEVPQNLSASRPQDRQFILSSKKLLLSDSGFYLCAWSAVRDTQYFGPGTRLTVL.

This chain uses TRBV6-1 with TRBJ2-3, with a possible D match to TRBD2 (6 bases). The CDR3 is 14 residues long. Trimming took off 1 base at V and 5 bases at J, with 10 bases between the two ends. CDR1 and CDR2 (germline): MNHNS, SASEGT. The CDR3 DNA is TGTGCCAGCAGTGAAGGGGGGGTAGGAGATACGCAGTATTTT. This codes for CASSEGGVGDTQYF.

The chain is built from TRBV28 and TRBJ2-5; TRBD1 agrees at 9 bases. V shed 3 bases, J shed 4 bases, and the junction held 6 bases outside the gene matches. The CDR3 sequence is 15 residues long. CDR1 is MDHEN and CDR2 is SYDVKM in the germline V gene. As DNA, the CDR3 is TGTGCCAGCAGTTTTCCGGGACAGGGCGGAGAGACCCAGTACTTC. Residues: CASSFPGQGGETQYF.

This clone has a single count. The rearrangement links TRBV18 to TRBJ2-3; 10 bases match TRBD2. With 2 bases clipped from V and 2 bases from J, the junction kept 4 bases outside the gene matches. The CDR3 totals 16 residues. Germline V gene sequence: CDR1 KGHSH, CDR2 LQKENI. This CDR3 reads CASSPGLAETTDTQYF. In DNA form, the CDR3 reads TGTGCCAGCTCACCAGGACTAGCGGAGACCACAGATACGCAGTATTTT.

The rearrangement uses TRBV30 and TRBJ2-7; D unclear. Trimming pared 3 bases from V and 4 bases from J, leaving 7 bases between. The germline gives CDR1 GTSNPN, CDR2 SVGIG (reference sequence). The CDR3 extends over 11 amino acids. As DNA, the CDR3 is TGTGCCTGGAGACAAAGTTACGAGCAGTACTTC. It codes for CAWRQSYEQYF. Together with reference TRBV30 and TRBJ2-7, the CDR3 gives the full variable domain: SQTIHQWPATLVQPVGSPLSLECTVEGTSNPNLYWYRQAAGRGLQLLFYSVGIGQISSEVPQNLSASRPQDRQFILSSKKLLLSDSGFYLCAWRQSYEQYFGPGTRLTVT.

The V call is TRBV19, the J call TRBJ2-2; 7 bases agree with TRBD2. The J segment lost 6 bases and the V segment lost 7 bases, leaving 8 bases of the junction unmatched. Germline V lookup: CDR1 LNHDA, CDR2 SQIVND (reference sequence). The CDR3 is 14 residues long. The CDR3 DNA reads as TGTGCCAGTATTGTGCAAGCGGGGTCCGGGGAGCTGTTTTTT. Amino acids: CASIVQAGSGELFF.

The chain employs TRBV13 and TRBJ2-7; TRBD2 aligns across 9 bases. Trimming cost V 1 base and J 5 bases; bases outside gene matches: 6. CDR1 and CDR2 (germline): PRHDT, FYEKMQ (reference sequence). This CDR3 is built from 15 residues. The CDR3 coding sequence is TGTGCCAGCAGCTTAGTCCTAGCGGGAACCCACGAGCAGTACTTC. Translating it yields CASSLVLAGTHEQYF.

This sequence joins TRBV18 and TRBJ2-7; the D is unclear. V shed 6 bases and J shed 2 bases, with 8 bases lying between them. The length of the CDR3 is 12 residues. The germline V gene encodes CDR1 KGHSH and CDR2 LQKENI. The CDR3 nucleotides are TGTGCCAGCTCGACACCGACCTACGAGCAGTACTTC. Translation: CASSTPTYEQYF.

This chain connects TRBV3-1 (or the pseudogene TRBV3-2) to TRBJ2-1, with 9 nucleotides matching TRBD2. J gave up 3 bases and V 2 bases, and 5 bases lay outside the gene matches. The CDR3 runs 16 residues. From germline, CDR1 is LGHDT and CDR2 YNNKEL (reference sequence). This chain's CDR3 is CASSQPGLAFYNEQFF. In DNA, the CDR3 is TGTGCCAGCAGCCAACCGGGACTAGCTTTCTACAATGAGCAGTTCTTC.

This chain uses TRBV9 with TRBJ1-5; 9 bases map to TRBD1. This CDR3 comprises 17 residues. Germline V CDR1 and CDR2: SGDLS, YYNGEE. Trimming at V came to 3 bases and at J to 6 bases, leaving 13 bases not matched to a gene. CDR3 protein: CASSDAPDRGIGQPQHF. The CDR3 bases are TGTGCCAGCAGCGATGCCCCGGACAGGGGAATTGGTCAGCCCCAGCATTTT.

The chain has TRBV10-2 and TRBJ2-7, with D uncertain. V dropped 3 bases and J dropped 4 bases, with 13 bases sitting between them. In germline, CDR1 is WSHSY, CDR2 SAAADI. CDR3 length: 14 residues. The CDR3 DNA reads TGCGCCAGCAGTGACGGCAGGTGGGTTTACGAGCAGTACTTC. This translates into CASSDGRWVYEQYF.

Of note for this clone: The same CDR3 arises from other DNA sequences in this sample as well. The CDR3 bases are TGCGCCAGCAGCTTGGGACTAGCGGGAGTAGATACGCAGTATTTT. This sequence encodes CASSLGLAGVDTQYF. V is TRBV5-1 and J is TRBJ2-3; 12 bases align to TRBD2. Trimming cost V 0 bases and J 5 bases; bases outside gene matches: 1. Per the germline V gene, CDR1 is SGHRS and CDR2 is YFSETQ. The CDR3 length is 15 residues.

This rearrangement joins TRBV5-6 to TRBJ1-2, with 11 nucleotides matching TRBD1. The CDR3 is made up of 14 amino acids. J lost 8 bases, V lost 3 bases, and 6 bases had no gene match. CDR1 SGHDT and CDR2 YYEEEE come from the germline V gene. The CDR3 DNA is TGTGCCAGCAGCTCCCCGGGACAGGGGGTGGGCTACACCTTC. Translated: CASSSPGQGVGYTF. Supplemented by reference TRBV5-6 and TRBJ1-2, the full variable domain reads DAGVTQSPTHLIKTRGQQVTLRCSPKSGHDTVSWYQQALGQGPQFIFQYYEEEERQRGNFPDRFSGHQFPNYSSELNVNALLLGDSALYLCASSSPGQGVGYTFGSGTRLTVV.

This chain connects TRBV4-1 to TRBJ2-7; 7 nucleotides agree with TRBD2. CDR1 is MGHRA and CDR2 is YSYEKL in the germline V gene. V lost 4 bases, J lost 3 bases, and 9 bases stayed unmatched. This CDR3 spans 15 amino acids. CDR3 nucleotide sequence: TGCGCCAGCAGCCGGGTTATTACGGGGGGCTACGAGCAGTACTTC. It specifies CASSRVITGGYEQYF.